This T cell receptor beta chain was captured in a study of blood T cell repertoires in COVID-19. In the original processing: From reference gene primer amplification, estimates of nucleated cell counts were derived. Clones were read by immunoSEQ multiplex PCR, and TCRdb kept only the in-frame ones, dropping some. The V and J calls and clone size are taken from that table; D and trimming were inferred from the DNA. The sample records more than 95,000 clones, around nine tenths being singletons. Germline V gives CDR1 MDHEN, CDR2 SYDVKM. This CDR3 is 12 amino acids long. With V trimmed by 5 bases and J by 5 bases, 2 bases remained unmatched.

The rearrangement links TRBV28 to TRBJ1-2, with 7 bases lining up with TRBD1. Sample: peripheral blood. This clonotype was obtained from a human donor in a cohort sampled during active COVID-19. The CDR3: CASSRTGYGYTF. DNA for the CDR3: TGTGCCAGCAGTAGGACAGGATATGGCTACACCTTC.